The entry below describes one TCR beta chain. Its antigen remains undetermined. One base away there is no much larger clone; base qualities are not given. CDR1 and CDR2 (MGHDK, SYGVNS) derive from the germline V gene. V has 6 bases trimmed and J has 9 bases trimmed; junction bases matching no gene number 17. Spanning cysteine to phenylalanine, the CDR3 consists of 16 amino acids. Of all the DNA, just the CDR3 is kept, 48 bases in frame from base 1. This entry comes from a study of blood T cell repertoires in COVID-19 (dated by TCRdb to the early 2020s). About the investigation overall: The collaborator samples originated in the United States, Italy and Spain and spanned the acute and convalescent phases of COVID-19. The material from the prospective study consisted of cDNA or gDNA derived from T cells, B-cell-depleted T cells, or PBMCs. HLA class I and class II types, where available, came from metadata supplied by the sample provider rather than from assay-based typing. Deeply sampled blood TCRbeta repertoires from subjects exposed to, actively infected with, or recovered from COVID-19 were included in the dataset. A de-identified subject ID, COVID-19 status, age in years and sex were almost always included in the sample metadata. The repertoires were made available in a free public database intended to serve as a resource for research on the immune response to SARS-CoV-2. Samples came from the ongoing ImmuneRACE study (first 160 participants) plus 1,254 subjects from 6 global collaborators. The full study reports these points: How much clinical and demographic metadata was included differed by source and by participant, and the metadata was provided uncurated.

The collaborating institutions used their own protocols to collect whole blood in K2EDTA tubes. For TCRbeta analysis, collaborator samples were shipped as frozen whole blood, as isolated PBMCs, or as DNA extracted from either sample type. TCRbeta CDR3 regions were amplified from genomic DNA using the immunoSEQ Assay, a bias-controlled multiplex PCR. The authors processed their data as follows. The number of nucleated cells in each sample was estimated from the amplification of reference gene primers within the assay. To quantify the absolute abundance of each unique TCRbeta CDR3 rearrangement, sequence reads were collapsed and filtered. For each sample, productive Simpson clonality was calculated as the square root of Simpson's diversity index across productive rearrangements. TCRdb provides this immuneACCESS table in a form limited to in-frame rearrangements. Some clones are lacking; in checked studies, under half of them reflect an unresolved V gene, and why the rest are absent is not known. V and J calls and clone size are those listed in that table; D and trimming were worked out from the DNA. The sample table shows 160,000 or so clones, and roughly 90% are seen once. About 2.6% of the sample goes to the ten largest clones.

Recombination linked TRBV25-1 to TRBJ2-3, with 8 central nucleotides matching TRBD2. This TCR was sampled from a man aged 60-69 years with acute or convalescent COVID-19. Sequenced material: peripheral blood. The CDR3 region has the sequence CASREDSPGGSGTQYF. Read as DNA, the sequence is TGTGCCAGCAGGGAAGACTCGCCGGGGGGGTCGGGCACGCAGTATTTT.